This T cell receptor (beta chain) is from a study of technical replicates of blood from a few donors. In germline, CDR1 is MDHEN, CDR2 SYDVKM. This CDR3 has 14 amino acids. With 5 bases removed from V and 1 base from J, the gap between germline ends came to 9 bases. Assay: immunoSEQ multiplex PCR; the TCRdb copy retains only in-frame clones and omits some. This sample has about 81,000 clones, with roughly 95% found just once. The sequence was obtained from a human donor in good health. The chain recombines TRBV28 with TRBJ2-4; D is unresolved. The sample comprised T cells isolated from PBMCs. CDR3 coding DNA: TGTGCCAGCAGTCCCGCGGTTGCCAAAAACATTCAGTACTTC. Amino acids: CASSPAVAKNIQYF.